This TCR beta chain was recovered during a study of T cell changes during pregnancy in multiple sclerosis. Assay: immunoSEQ multiplex PCR; the TCRdb copy retains only in-frame clones and omits some. This table has some 40,000 clones, 92% appearing once. This CDR3 contains 15 residues. V trimming: 9 bases; J trimming: 3 bases; junction bases outside the gene matches: 12. In germline, CDR1 is SGHRS, CDR2 YFSETQ. This receptor was identified in a female donor with multiple sclerosis, enrolled in a pregnancy study. Source: CD4+ T cells from peripheral blood mononuclear cells, taken in the third trimester of pregnancy. The chain employs TRBV5-1 and TRBJ2-5; 9 positions agree with TRBD2. CDR3 amino acids: CATQLRAGGKETQYF. For the CDR3, the DNA is TGCGCCACCCAGCTCAGAGCGGGAGGTAAAGAGACCCAGTACTTC.